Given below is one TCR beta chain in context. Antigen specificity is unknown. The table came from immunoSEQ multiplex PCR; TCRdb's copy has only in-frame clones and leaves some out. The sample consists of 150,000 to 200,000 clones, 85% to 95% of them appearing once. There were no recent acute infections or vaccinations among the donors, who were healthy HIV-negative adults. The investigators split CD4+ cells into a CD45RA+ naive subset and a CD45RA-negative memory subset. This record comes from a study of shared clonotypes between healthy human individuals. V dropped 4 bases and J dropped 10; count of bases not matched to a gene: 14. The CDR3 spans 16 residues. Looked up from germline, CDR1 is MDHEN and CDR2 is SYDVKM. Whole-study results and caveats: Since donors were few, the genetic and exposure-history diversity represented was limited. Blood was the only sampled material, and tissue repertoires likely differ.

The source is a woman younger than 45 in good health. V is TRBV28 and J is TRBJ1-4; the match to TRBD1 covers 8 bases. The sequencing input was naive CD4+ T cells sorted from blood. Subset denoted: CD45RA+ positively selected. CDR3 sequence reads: CASSSHRTGRFVKLFF. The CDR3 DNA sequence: TGTGCCAGCAGTTCGCACCGGACAGGGCGCTTTGTAAAACTGTTTTTT.